These 4 T cell receptor beta chains originate from one sample sequenced in a study of T cell responses to AZD1222 COVID-19 vaccine. Clones were sequenced by immunoSEQ multiplex PCR, and TCRdb holds only the in-frame ones, with some missing. The data contain some 150,000 clones, approximately 88% of them singletons. This material consisted of peripheral blood, taken on day 0 of MenACWY control vaccination. These receptors all come from an adult in good health.

The chain is built from TRBV28 and TRBJ1-2; D is unclear. CDR1 and CDR2 from the germline V gene are MDHEN and SYDVKM. V shed 3 bases and J shed 5 bases, with 16 bases lying between them. This CDR3 is built from 15 residues. CDR3 coding DNA: TGTGCCAGCAGTTTGTATCCCGCTACGGGGTATGGCTACACCTTC. Translating it yields CASSLYPATGYGYTF.

The chain couples TRBV5-1 to TRBJ1-2, with TRBD1 identical over 8 bases. The CDR3 totals 17 residues. Per the germline V gene, CDR1 is SGHRS and CDR2 is YFSETQ. Trimming took 6 bases from V and 5 from J; bases not matched to a gene: 18. CDR3 sequence reads: CASTQTLGTGENYGYTF. Written as DNA, the CDR3 is TGCGCCAGCACCCAAACGCTCGGGACAGGCGAAAATTATGGCTACACCTTC.

The chain uses TRBV11-2 and TRBJ2-4; D gene ambiguous. Looked up from germline, CDR1 is SGHAT and CDR2 is FQNNGV. V dropped 3 bases and J dropped 3 bases, with 12 bases sitting between them. The CDR3 extends over 15 amino acids. CDR3 amino acids: CASSFSDWSKNIQYF. CDR3 nucleotides: TGTGCCAGCAGCTTCAGTGACTGGAGCAAAAACATTCAGTACTTC. The complete variable domain, with remaining parts taken from reference TRBV11-2 and TRBJ2-4, reads EAGVAQSPRYKIIEKRQSVAFWCNPISGHATLYWYQQILGQGPKLLIQFQNNGVVDDSQLPKDRFSAERLKGVDSTLKIQPAKLEDSAVYLCASSFSDWSKNIQYFGAGTRLSVL.

Remarks on this clone: The sample carries other DNA sequences with the same CDR3. The V and J genes are TRBV2 and TRBJ1-3, with D possibly TRBD1 on 5 matching bases. CDR3 length: 14 residues. The ends were cut back, 1 base at V and 4 bases at J, with 8 bases in the middle. The germline V gene has CDR1 SNHLY and CDR2 FYNNEI. As DNA, the CDR3 is TGTGCCAGCAGTGAAGGGACACCAGGAAACACCATATATTTT. Translating it yields CASSEGTPGNTIYF.